Shown below are 27 T cell receptor beta chains from a single sample sequenced in a study of shared T cell receptors in the human thymus (dated by TCRdb to the early 2020s). The library was made by the immunoSEQ multiplex PCR assay. In its TCRdb copy, this immuneACCESS table keeps in-frame sequences only and misses some clones. Where compared with another copy, unresolved V genes explain less than half of these, and the others have no known cause. The sample data list about 660,000 clones, and roughly 90% of these were observed just once. The top ten hold around 0.0099% of the sample. The sample was also reused in another study, on human thymus T cells.

Sequencing was carried out using thymocytes. The receptors here all came from a boy younger than two with a congenital heart defect. Donor details come from another sample of the same person, matched by shared clones.

This chain uses TRBV29-1 with TRBJ2-1; D ambiguous. Per the germline V gene, CDR1 is SQVTM and CDR2 is ANQGSEA. The CDR3 loop spans 16 amino acids. The V end lost 4 bases, the J end lost 4 bases, and 20 bases lay between the germline ends. The CDR3 DNA is TGCAGCGTTGCGCCCCGACTGGGTCTACCGTACAATGAGCAGTTCTTC. Residues: CSVAPRLGLPYNEQFF.

The chain joins TRBV10-3 to TRBJ1-2; D might be TRBD1 (6 bases). This CDR3 contains 18 residues. Trimming took 0 bases from V and 6 from J, leaving 23 bases between them. CDR1 and CDR2 from the germline V gene are ENHRY and SYGVKD. The DNA for the CDR3 is TGTGCCATCAGTGAGTCGATGAAGGGGGGGCGCGGAGGTGATGGCTACACCTTC. This sequence encodes CAISESMKGGRGGDGYTF.

The genes are TRBV2 and TRBJ2-2; 12 positions agree with TRBD2. V lost 11 bases, J lost 5 bases, and 9 bases stayed unmatched. The CDR3 contains 15 residues. CDR1 is SNHLY, CDR2 FYNNEI, per germline. In DNA form, the CDR3 reads TGTGCCGGGAGACTAGCGGGAGTGGGGACCGGGGAGCTGTTTTTT. This gives the protein CAGRLAGVGTGELFF.

The chain recombines TRBV27 with TRBJ2-3; 8 bases fit TRBD1. The trim removed 6 bases at V and 2 bases at J, leaving 10 bases unmatched. The germline V gene has CDR1 MNHEY and CDR2 SMNVEV (reference sequence). This CDR3 has 16 residues. The CDR3 loop is CASRPAGQALTDTQYF. The CDR3 coding sequence is TGTGCCAGCAGACCGGCGGGACAGGCGCTCACAGATACGCAGTATTTT.

V is TRBV14 and J is TRBJ2-3; 7 bases are a match to TRBD2. Germline CDR1 and CDR2: SGHDN and FVKESK. This CDR3 contains 17 residues. Germline trimming cut 3 bases from V and 4 bases from J; bases unmatched to any gene: 13. The CDR3 DNA reads as TGTGCCAGCAGCCACTTGAAAAGGGGCGGGAGCGCAGATACGCAGTATTTT. Protein: CASSHLKRGGSADTQYF.

The chain combines TRBV11-2 with TRBJ2-1; 14 nucleotides align to TRBD2. Germline lookup yields CDR1 SGHAT and CDR2 FQNNGV. The CDR3 extends over 18 amino acids. The V segment lost 11 bases and the J segment 3 bases; nucleotides outside the gene matches: 15. As DNA, the CDR3 is TGTGCCTCCGCACACGCGACTAGCGGGAGGGCCAACTACAATGAGCAGTTCTTC. Translation gives CASAHATSGRANYNEQFF. The full variable domain, in which reference TRBV11-2 and TRBJ2-1 provide the parts outside the CDR3, is EAGVAQSPRYKIIEKRQSVAFWCNPISGHATLYWYQQILGQGPKLLIQFQNNGVVDDSQLPKDRFSAERLKGVDSTLKIQPAKLEDSAVYLCASAHATSGRANYNEQFFGPGTRLTVL.

This rearrangement joins TRBV7-9 to TRBJ1-2, with TRBD1 matching over 8 bases. CDR1 and CDR2 from the germline V gene are SEHNR and FQNEAQ (reference sequence). The ends lost 5 bases at V and 8 bases at J; junction bases unmatched: 10. The length of the CDR3 is 14 residues. The CDR3 loop reads CASSRTGRYEGYTF. In nucleotides, the CDR3 is TGTGCCAGCAGCCGGACAGGGAGATATGAGGGCTACACCTTC.

The CDR3 spells CASSDGQGPNYGYTF. The CDR3 DNA reads TGTGCCAGCAGTGATGGTCAGGGGCCCAACTATGGCTACACCTTC. The rearrangement joins TRBV25-1 to TRBJ1-2; maybe TRBD1 (6 bases). The CDR3 length is 15 residues. With 3 bases removed from V and 2 bases from J, the gap between germline ends came to 13 bases. Germline CDR1 is MGHDK and CDR2 is SYGVNS.

The rearrangement joins TRBV18 to TRBJ2-6; 7 nucleotides align to TRBD1. The germline gives CDR1 KGHSH, CDR2 LQKENI. V shed 4 bases and J 0 bases; nucleotides not matched to a gene: 9. The CDR3 contains 18 residues. CDR3 residues: CASSLRTGPSSGANVLTF. Written as DNA, the CDR3 is TGTGCCAGCTCACTACGGACAGGCCCCAGCTCTGGGGCCAACGTCCTGACTTTC.

The chain uses TRBV7-9 and TRBJ2-7, with 8 positions matching TRBD2. The junction had 9 bases not matched to a gene; V was cut back by 1 base and J by 4 bases. The CDR3 has 16 residues. The germline V gene has CDR1 SEHNR and CDR2 FQNEAQ (reference sequence). CDR3 in DNA: TGTGCCAGCAGCTTAGAGGGTGTTAGCGGGAAATACGAGCAGTACTTC. It encodes CASSLEGVSGKYEQYF.

The genes are TRBV11-3 and TRBJ2-1, with D perhaps TRBD2 (6 bases). Trimming removed 2 bases at V and 7 bases at J, with 12 bases between. The V gene's germline CDR1 is SGHNT and CDR2 YENEEA. This CDR3 region has 14 residues. The CDR3 loop reads CASSLFGGQNEQFF. The CDR3 DNA reads as TGTGCCAGCAGCTTATTTGGAGGGCAGAATGAGCAGTTCTTC.

The rearrangement uses TRBV21-1 and TRBJ1-2. TRBV21-1 is classified as a pseudogene. The CDR3 consists of 14 residues. DNA of the CDR3: TGTGCCAGCACCGGGAACCCCGCAAACTATGGCTACACCTTC. Protein sequence: CASTGNPANYGYTF.

In DNA, the CDR3 is TGTGCCAGCAGCTTTGGCCACCAGGACTATGGCTACACCTTC. Amino acid sequence: CASSFGHQDYGYTF. The chain combines TRBV7-8 with TRBJ1-2; unclear D gene. This CDR3 contains 14 residues. CDR1 and CDR2 (germline): SGHVS, FQNEAQ. V lost 3 bases to trimming and J lost 3 bases, with 11 bases between them.

The chain uses TRBV15 and TRBJ2-3, with a possible D match to TRBD2 (5 bases). CDR1 is LNHNV, CDR2 YYDKDF, per germline (reference sequence). The CDR3 totals 17 residues. Trimming removed 1 base at V and 0 bases at J, with 14 bases between. In DNA form, the CDR3 reads TGTGCCACCAGCAGAGTCGGGGTAGGGTCTAGCACAGATACGCAGTATTTT. Translated, it gives CATSRVGVGSSTDTQYF.

The chain uses TRBV19 and TRBJ2-7; 11 bases match TRBD2. The CDR3 is 18 amino acids. Germline V gene sequence: CDR1 LNHDA, CDR2 SQIVND (reference sequence). The ends lost 4 bases at V and 3 bases at J; junction bases unmatched: 14. The CDR3 nucleotides read TGTGCCAGTAGTAAGGGGGGGCTAGCGGGAGGAGGAGTCTACGAGCAGTACTTC. Residues: CASSKGGLAGGGVYEQYF.

The chain joins TRBV27 to TRBJ2-7, with D maybe TRBD1 (6 bases). The V and J ends lost 3 bases and 2 bases respectively, with 11 bases between them. This CDR3 comprises 14 residues. The germline V gene has CDR1 MNHEY and CDR2 SMNVEV (reference sequence). The CDR3 region has the DNA TGTGCCAGCAGTTTGGGGGCTTCCGCCTACGAGCAGTACTTC. It is translated as CASSLGASAYEQYF.

J is TRBJ2-2 and V is TRBV9; 10 nucleotides align to TRBD2. The CDR3 is 16 residues long. The V gene's germline CDR1 is SGDLS and CDR2 YYNGEE. With V trimmed by 3 bases and J by 1 base, 3 bases remained unmatched. The CDR3 DNA follows: TGTGCCAGCAGCGAGAAGCGGGAGGGGAACACCGGGGAGCTGTTTTTT. Its translation is CASSEKREGNTGELFF.

This sequence joins TRBV27 and TRBJ2-7, with TRBD2 identical over 7 bases. The J segment lost 4 bases and the V segment lost 6 bases, leaving 12 bases of the junction unmatched. The CDR3 loop spans 15 amino acids. Germline values: CDR1 MNHEY, CDR2 SMNVEV (reference sequence). CDR3 DNA: TGTGCCAGCAGCTACAGCCCTAGCGGTTGGTACGAGCAGTACTTC. It codes for CASSYSPSGWYEQYF.

The chain couples TRBV7-9 to TRBJ1-1; 10 bases agree with TRBD1. The CDR3 spans 18 residues. Germline assignment: CDR1 SEHNR and CDR2 FQNEAQ (reference sequence). V lost 4 bases to trimming and J lost 0 bases; unmatched junction nucleotides: 11. The CDR3 sequence: CASSSSPGQGLVNTEAFF. The CDR3 nucleotides read TGTGCCAGCAGCTCTAGCCCGGGACAGGGGTTGGTGAACACTGAAGCTTTCTTT.

This clone came up a few times. The chain employs TRBV14 and TRBJ1-4; a possible D gene is TRBD1 (6 bases). Trimming stripped 0 bases from V and 8 bases from J, with 16 bases between. Germline V gene lookup returns CDR1 SGHDN and CDR2 FVKESK. The CDR3 is made up of 16 amino acids. The CDR3 sequence is CASSQDTAGAGEKLFF. DNA of the CDR3: TGTGCCAGCAGCCAAGATACGGCAGGGGCAGGGGAAAAACTGTTTTTT.

This clone was recorded once. This chain uses TRBV4-2 with TRBJ1-4, with a weak D call TRBD1 (6 bases). There are 16 residues in the CDR3. Per the germline V gene, CDR1 is LGHNA and CDR2 is YNFKEQ. V lost 0 bases to trimming and J lost 7 bases, with 15 bases between them. CDR3 region: CASSQEGAGEGEKLFF. Written as DNA, the CDR3 is TGTGCCAGCAGCCAAGAGGGTGCAGGGGAAGGTGAAAAACTGTTTTTT.

CDR3 in amino acids: CAIGTDDSYEQYF. The CDR3 region has the DNA TGTGCCATCGGGACTGACGACTCCTACGAGCAGTACTTC. The rearrangement joins TRBV10-3 to TRBJ2-7; tentatively, D is TRBD2 (6 bases). CDR1 is ENHRY and CDR2 is SYGVKD in the germline V gene. This CDR3 spans 13 amino acids. Deletions cut 8 bases from V and 0 bases from J, with 11 bases between.

This chain joins TRBV27 and TRBJ2-4, with D possibly matching TRBD1 (6 bases). This CDR3 spans 18 amino acids. V dropped 0 bases and J dropped 7 bases, with 22 bases sitting between them. Germline V CDR1 and CDR2: MNHEY, SMNVEV (reference sequence). The CDR3 reads CASSLSPGRSFQGNIQYF. The CDR3 coding sequence is TGTGCCAGCAGTTTATCTCCGGGCAGGAGCTTTCAGGGGAACATTCAGTACTTC.

The V and J genes are TRBV7-9 and TRBJ2-1; D is perhaps TRBD2 (5 bases). CDR1 is SEHNR and CDR2 is FQNEAQ in the germline V gene (reference sequence). Trimming shortened V by 1 base and J by 8 bases, and 18 bases separated the two germline ends. The CDR3 covers 16 residues. CDR3 residues: CASSLDLVARGYEQFF. The CDR3 DNA follows: TGTGCCAGCAGCTTAGATTTGGTGGCTAGAGGGTATGAGCAGTTCTTC. The full variable domain, with the rest looked up from reference TRBV7-9 and TRBJ2-1, is DTGVSQNPRHKITKRGQNVTFRCDPISEHNRLYWYRQTLGQGPEFLTYFQNEAQLEKSRLLSDRFSAERPKGSFSTLEIQRTEQGDSAMYLCASSLDLVARGYEQFFGPGTRLTVL.

This chain links TRBV6-1 with TRBJ1-1; D gene unclear. CDR3 size: 14 residues. Per germline, CDR1 MNHNS and CDR2 SASEGT. V was trimmed by 1 base and J by 4 bases, leaving 10 bases between them. The CDR3 is CASSEDLRVTEAFF. CDR3 in DNA: TGTGCCAGCAGTGAAGACCTTCGAGTCACTGAAGCTTTCTTT.

The chain joins TRBV28 to TRBJ2-2, with TRBD1 matching over 9 bases. V lost 6 bases and J lost 2; bases outside the gene matches: 7. The CDR3 sequence is 16 residues long. Germline assignment: CDR1 MDHEN and CDR2 SYDVKM. CDR3 sequence: CASRPPGQGNTGELFF. DNA of the CDR3: TGTGCCAGCAGGCCGCCGGGACAGGGTAACACCGGGGAGCTGTTTTTT. Filled out from reference TRBV28 and TRBJ2-2, the complete variable domain reads DVKVTQSSRYLVKRTGEKVFLECVQDMDHENMFWYRQDPGLGLRLIYFSYDVKMKEKGDIPEGYSVSREKKERFSLILESASTNQTSMYLCASRPPGQGNTGELFFGEGSRLTVL.

This chain uses TRBV27 with TRBJ2-5; 11 bases line up with TRBD2. Germline trimming cut 4 bases from V and 2 bases from J; bases unmatched to any gene: 6. The CDR3 contains 16 residues. Germline V gives CDR1 MNHEY, CDR2 SMNVEV (reference sequence). As DNA, the CDR3 is TGTGCCAGCAGTTCTACAGGGACTAGCGGACAAGAGACCCAGTACTTC. Translation gives CASSSTGTSGQETQYF.